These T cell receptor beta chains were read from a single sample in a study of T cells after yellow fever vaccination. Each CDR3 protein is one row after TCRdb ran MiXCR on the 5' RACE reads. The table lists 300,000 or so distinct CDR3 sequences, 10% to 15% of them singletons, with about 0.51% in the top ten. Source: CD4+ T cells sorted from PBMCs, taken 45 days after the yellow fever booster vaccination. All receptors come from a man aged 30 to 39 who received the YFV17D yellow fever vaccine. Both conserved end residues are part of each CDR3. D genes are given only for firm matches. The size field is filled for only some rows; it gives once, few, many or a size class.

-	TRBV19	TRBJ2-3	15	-	CASSMGGRSTDTQYF	TGTGCCAGTAGTATGGGTGGACGGAGCACAGATACGCAGTATTTT
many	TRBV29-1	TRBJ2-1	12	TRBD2	CSGTSGRHGQFF	TGCAGCGGGACTAGCGGGAGACATGGGCAGTTCTTC
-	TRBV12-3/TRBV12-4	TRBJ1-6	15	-	CASSFGLGHNSPLHF	TGTGCCAGCAGTTTCGGGTTGGGCCATAATTCACCCCTCCACTTT
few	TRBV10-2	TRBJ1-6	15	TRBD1	CASSERDSYNSPLHF	TGCGCCAGCAGTGAAAGGGACAGCTATAATTCACCCCTCCACTTT
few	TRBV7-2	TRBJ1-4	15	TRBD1	CASSLTGTAIEKLFF	TGTGCCAGCAGCTTAACCGGGACAGCTATTGAAAAACTGTTTTTT
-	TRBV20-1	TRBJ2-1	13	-	CSAGRLNQVEQFF	TGCAGTGCTGGAAGACTCAATCAGGTTGAGCAGTTCTTC
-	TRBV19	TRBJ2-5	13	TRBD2	CASSGTTQETQYF	TGTGCCAGTAGCGGGACTACGCAAGAGACCCAGTACTTC
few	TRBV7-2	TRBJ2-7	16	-	CASSFGGTSHGDEQYF	TGTGCCAGCAGCTTCGGGGGAACTAGTCACGGGGACGAGCAGTACTTC
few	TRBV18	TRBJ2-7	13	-	CASSLGQYYEQYF	TGTGCCAGCTCACTTGGACAGTACTACGAGCAGTACTTC
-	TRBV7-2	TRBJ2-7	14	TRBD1	CASRPGTGEYEQYF	TGTGCCAGCAGGCCCGGGACAGGGGAATACGAGCAGTACTTC
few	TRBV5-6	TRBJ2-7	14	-	CASSRAQQGYEQYF	TGTGCCAGCAGCCGAGCACAACAGGGTTACGAGCAGTACTTC
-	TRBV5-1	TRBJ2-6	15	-	CASSSEWAGANVLTF	TGCGCCAGCAGCTCCGAGTGGGCTGGGGCCAACGTCCTGACTTTC
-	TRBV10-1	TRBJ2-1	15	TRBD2	CASSEGTRALGEQFF	TGCGCCAGCAGTGAAGGGACTAGGGCCTTGGGTGAGCAGTTCTTC
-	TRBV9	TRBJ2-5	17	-	CASSAWEGARGIETQYF	TGTGCCAGCAGCGCCTGGGAGGGGGCTAGAGGGATTGAGACCCAGTACTTC
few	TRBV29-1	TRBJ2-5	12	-	CSVAEGKETQYF	TGCAGCGTTGCTGAAGGGAAAGAGACCCAGTACTTC
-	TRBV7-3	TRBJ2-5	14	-	CASSLSPGLETQYF	TGTGCCAGCAGCCTATCCCCAGGGCTGGAGACCCAGTACTTC
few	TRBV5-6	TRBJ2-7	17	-	CASSITRFGTDSYEQYF	TGTGCCAGCAGTATCACCCGGTTCGGGACCGACTCCTACGAGCAGTACTTC
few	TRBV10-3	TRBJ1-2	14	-	CAISPQMGMYGYTF	TGTGCCATCAGTCCGCAGATGGGAATGTATGGCTACACCTTC
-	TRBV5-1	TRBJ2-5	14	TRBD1	CASSDPGQQETQYF	TGCGCCAGCAGCGACCCGGGACAGCAAGAGACCCAGTACTTC
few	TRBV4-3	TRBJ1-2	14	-	CASSHPEGNYGYTF	TGCGCCAGCAGCCATCCAGAAGGGAACTATGGCTACACCTTC
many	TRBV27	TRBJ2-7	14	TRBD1	CASSSTGGSYEQYF	TGTGCCAGCAGTTCGACAGGGGGCTCCTACGAGCAGTACTTC
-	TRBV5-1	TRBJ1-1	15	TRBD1	CASSPDRVVGTEAFF	TGCGCCAGCAGCCCCGACAGGGTCGTCGGGACTGAAGCTTTCTTT
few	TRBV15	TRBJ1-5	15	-	CATSRDRMNGQPQHF	TGTGCCACCAGCAGAGATCGGATGAACGGCCAGCCCCAGCATTTT
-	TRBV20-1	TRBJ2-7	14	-	CSAGGGLGTYEQYF	TGCAGTGCTGGAGGGGGACTGGGGACCTACGAGCAGTACTTC
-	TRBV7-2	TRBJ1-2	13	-	CASKTIANYGYTF	TGTGCCAGCAAAACTATAGCTAACTATGGCTACACCTTC
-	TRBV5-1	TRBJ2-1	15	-	CASSLAVGVYNEQFF	TGCGCCAGCAGCTTGGCGGTTGGGGTTTACAATGAGCAGTTCTTC
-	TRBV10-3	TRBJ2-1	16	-	CAISSPGSTSYNEQFF	TGTGCCATCAGTAGCCCTGGTTCGACCTCCTACAATGAGCAGTTCTTC
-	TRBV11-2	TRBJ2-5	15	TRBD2	CASSTTSGGGETQYF	TGTGCCAGCAGCACGACTAGCGGGGGGGGAGAGACCCAGTACTTC
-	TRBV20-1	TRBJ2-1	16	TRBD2	CSARLPSGLSYNEQFF	TGCAGTGCTAGACTCCCTAGCGGCCTCTCCTACAATGAGCAGTTCTTC
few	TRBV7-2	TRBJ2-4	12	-	CASSLAKNIQYF	TGTGCCAGCAGCCTAGCCAAAAACATTCAGTACTTC
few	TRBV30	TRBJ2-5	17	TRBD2	CALHWTSGRLLTETQYF	TGTGCCTTACACTGGACTAGCGGGAGGTTGCTTACAGAGACCCAGTACTTC
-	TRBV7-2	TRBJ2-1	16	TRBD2	CASSIYSGRRDNEQFF	TGTGCCAGCAGCATCTACAGCGGGAGGCGGGACAATGAGCAGTTCTTC
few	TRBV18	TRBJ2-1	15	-	CASSPYGGNYNEQFF	TGTGCCAGCTCACCGTACGGGGGCAACTACAATGAGCAGTTCTTC
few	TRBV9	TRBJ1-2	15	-	CASSVASGAGYGYTF	TGTGCCAGCAGCGTAGCTTCAGGAGCTGGCTATGGCTACACCTTC